This TCR beta chain derives from a study of Tregs in tolerant kidney transplant recipients. A word on this clone: The antigen remains undetermined. The junction departs from germline at one end; a sequencing error may be responsible.

Profiled with immunoSEQ multiplex PCR; TCRdb holds only in-frame clones, not every one. The table gives about 48,000 clones; the top ten clones make up roughly 0.93% of it. Study-level findings and limits: Biological reproducibility was not directly addressed, but technical replication error appeared minimal.

The material sequenced was CD4+ T cells from blood, taken before the transplant. The source of this sequence is a human donor who received a combined kidney and bone marrow transplant.

The CDR3 loop is CASSEGTSGSIDTQYF. The CDR3 bases that were read are TGTGCCAGCAGTGAAGGGACTAGCGGGAGCATAGATACG. The chain links TRBV2 to TRBJ2-3; 13 nucleotides match TRBD2. From the germline J gene comes the end of the CDR3, since the read stops 3 residues before it. From germline, CDR1 is SNHLY and CDR2 FYNNEI. CDR3 length equals 16 residues.